This T cell receptor (beta chain) was captured in a study of CD8 T cells in Susac syndrome. With random hexamers, reverse transcription was performed on about 0.5 to 1 ug of RNA. Via MiXCR, TCRdb re-called the immunoSEQ multiplex PCR reads, giving one row per CDR3 protein. The sample has some 200,000 distinct CDR3 sequences, approximately 96% seen once; the top ten hold roughly 0.093%. CDR1 DFQATT and CDR2 SNEGSKA come from the germline V gene (reference sequence). This CDR3 has 15 residues. The V and J ends lost 0 bases and 2 bases respectively, with 12 bases between them. J is TRBJ2-3 and V is TRBV20-1, with a possible D match to TRBD2 (6 bases). Sequencing was carried out using CD4+ T cells from PBMCs. The TCR comes from a human donor with Susac syndrome. CDR3 DNA: TGCAGTGCTAGAGACCACGGGACTGCCACAGATACGCAGTATTTT. It translates to CSARDHGTATDTQYF.